One and the same sample provided the 26 T cell receptor beta chains below, sequenced in a study of response to subunit inactivated influenza vaccine. TCRdb reanalysed the RT-PCR reads using MiXCR and keeps one entry per CDR3 protein. The data show 200,000 to 250,000 distinct CDR3 sequences, 12% seen once. The sample consisted of non-naive T cells sorted from PBMCs, taken 14 to 15 days before vaccination. Receptor source: a man aged 45 to 65 who received an inactivated influenza vaccine.

This clonotype was picked up a small number of times. V usage is TRBV20-1 and J usage is TRBJ2-1, with a possible D match to TRBD2 (6 bases). V dropped 5 bases and J dropped 12 bases, with 23 bases sitting between them. The CDR3 length is 14 residues. The germline gives CDR1 DFQATT, CDR2 SNEGSKA (reference sequence). CDR3 DNA: TGCAGTGCTTCCGGGACTGGCGCGGGTGGTGGGCAGTTCTTC. It yields the protein CSASGTGAGGGQFF.

This clonotype was picked up a small number of times. The J gene is TRBJ2-2, the V gene TRBV3-1; D gene uncertain. Germline loops: CDR1 LGHDT, CDR2 YNNKEL (reference sequence). V was cut by 5 bases and J by 6 bases, with 19 bases left in between. The CDR3 has 16 amino acids. In nucleotides, the CDR3 is TGTGCCAGCAGCGAGACAAAATCCCTCCGGTCCGGGGAGCTGTTTTTT. Translated, it gives CASSETKSLRSGELFF.

This sequence joins TRBV7-2 and TRBJ2-1; 13 bases fit TRBD2. This CDR3 is built from 16 residues. The trim removed 1 base at V and 6 bases at J, leaving 3 bases unmatched. Germline V gene data show CDR1 as SGHTA and CDR2 as FQGNSA. CDR3 region: CASSLDRTSGSNEQFF. The CDR3 region has the DNA TGTGCCAGCAGCTTAGACCGGACTAGCGGGAGCAATGAGCAGTTCTTC.

This CDR3 is CASRLGEGGWNEKLFF. The CDR3 nucleotides are TGTGCCAGCAGACTCGGGGAAGGGGGCTGGAATGAAAAACTGTTTTTT. The V and J genes are TRBV28 and TRBJ1-4; 7 bases map to TRBD1. Trimming cost V 6 bases and J 5 bases; bases outside gene matches: 12. CDR1 and CDR2 (germline): MDHEN, SYDVKM. This CDR3 is built from 16 residues.

This clonotype showed up just a few times. The J gene is TRBJ2-1, the V gene TRBV5-1; D is unclear. In germline, CDR1 is SGHRS, CDR2 YFSETQ. This CDR3 has 13 residues. V was cut by 0 bases and J by 9 bases, with 10 bases left in between. In nucleotides, the CDR3 is TGCGCCAGCAGCTTGGATCCCGGCTCTGAGCAGTTCTTC. Translated: CASSLDPGSEQFF.

There are a few counts of this clonotype. The chain has TRBV6-2 or TRBV6-3 and TRBJ2-7; maybe TRBD1 (7 bases). CDR3 length equals 17 residues. V gave up 4 bases and J gave up 4 bases, with 23 bases separating them. CDR1 and CDR2 (germline): MNHEY, SVGEGT. CDR3 coding DNA: TGTGCCAGCAGTTTCCCCACAAACAGGGGACTTTCGTACGAGCAGTACTTC. It specifies CASSFPTNRGLSYEQYF.

The table lists this clonotype with a few counts. The chain couples TRBV4-2 to TRBJ2-7, with a tentative D call TRBD1 (6 bases). Germline CDR1 reads LGHNA; CDR2 reads YNFKEQ. The CDR3 has 14 amino acids. The ends were cut back, 4 bases at V and 1 base at J, with 11 bases in the middle. The CDR3 DNA sequence: TGTGCCAGCAGCCGTCGGACAGATTCCTACGAGCAGTACTTC. It is translated as CASSRRTDSYEQYF.

There are a few counts of this clonotype. The chain couples TRBV18 to TRBJ2-5; D not certain. This CDR3 is built from 14 residues. The V and J ends lost 0 bases and 2 bases respectively, with 7 bases between them. Per the germline V gene, CDR1 is KGHSH and CDR2 is LQKENI. The CDR3 loop reads CASSPPMVQETQYF. The CDR3, as DNA: TGTGCCAGCTCACCACCGATGGTTCAAGAGACCCAGTACTTC.

There are a few counts of this clonotype. The chain joins TRBV5-8 to TRBJ2-3; the D is unclear. Trimming removed 4 bases at V and 10 bases at J, with 13 bases between. CDR1 and CDR2 (germline): SGHTS, YDEGEE. This CDR3 has 12 amino acids. CDR3 loop: CASSPQRTAQYF. CDR3 sequence (DNA): TGTGCCAGCAGCCCACAAAGAACTGCGCAGTATTTT.

This clonotype turned up a few times. One junction end does not reproduce the germline sequence, and a read error may be involved. The genes are TRBV29-1 and TRBJ2-1; D unresolved. This CDR3 is 11 amino acids long. Germline CDR1 reads SQVTM; CDR2 reads ANQGSEA. The CDR3 region has the DNA TGCAGCGTTGAAGGGCGGATGGGTGAGCAGTTC. As protein: CSVEGRMGEQF.

The chain uses TRBV6-5 and TRBJ1-1; D possibly corresponds to TRBD1 (5 bases). V lost 2 bases to trimming and J lost 0 bases, with 7 bases between them. The CDR3 totals 14 residues. Per germline, CDR1 MNHEY and CDR2 SVGAGI. CDR3 nucleotides: TGTGCCAGCAGTTACGGACAAATGAACACTGAAGCTTTCTTT. This codes for CASSYGQMNTEAFF.

This clonotype has a count of ten or more. The gene calls are TRBV4-3 and TRBJ2-1; D is unclear. Germline V gives CDR1 LGHNA, CDR2 YSLEER. The CDR3 loop spans 9 amino acids. Deletions cut 6 bases from V and 8 bases from J, with 2 bases between. CDR3 sequence reads: CASRDEQFF. Here the CDR3 DNA reads TGCGCCAGCAGGGATGAGCAGTTCTTC.

This clonotype was observed many times. The chain carries TRBV4-3 and TRBJ2-4, with D possibly TRBD1 on 5 matching bases. The length of the CDR3 is 14 residues. Germline V lookup: CDR1 LGHNA, CDR2 YSLEER. V gave up 0 bases and J gave up 7 bases, with 10 bases separating them. This CDR3 reads CASSQDQGANIQYF. In DNA form, the CDR3 reads TGCGCCAGCAGCCAAGATCAGGGTGCGAACATTCAGTACTTC.

This clonotype has at least ten counts. This sequence joins TRBV20-1 and TRBJ2-7, with 8 nucleotides matching TRBD1. After removal of 1 base from V and 0 bases from J, the junction contained 8 bases not matched to a gene. This CDR3 is 16 amino acids long. The germline CDR1 and CDR2 sequences are DFQATT and SNEGSKA (reference sequence). CDR3 DNA sequence: TGCAGTGCTAGAGTAATCCGGGACAGGACCTCCTACGAGCAGTACTTC. This translates into CSARVIRDRTSYEQYF.

This clonotype has just a few counts. This sequence joins TRBV7-8 and TRBJ2-1; TRBD2 agrees at 12 bases. The germline V gene has CDR1 SGHVS and CDR2 FQNEAQ. The CDR3 runs 16 residues. The ends lost 5 bases at V and 4 bases at J; junction bases unmatched: 6. CDR3 sequence: CASSTSTSGGYNEQFF. The CDR3 DNA follows: TGTGCCAGCAGCACCAGCACTAGCGGGGGGTACAATGAGCAGTTCTTC.

V and J are TRBV28 and TRBJ2-7; D assignment may be TRBD1 or TRBD2 (5 bases each). V lost 4 bases and J 2 bases, leaving 12 bases between the germline ends. The CDR3 consists of 14 residues. CDR1 is MDHEN and CDR2 is SYDVKM in the germline V gene. CDR3 amino acids: CASSYGTLTYEQYF. CDR3 sequence (DNA): TGTGCCAGCAGTTATGGGACCTTGACCTACGAGCAGTACTTC.

This clonotype was observed at least ten times. This sequence joins TRBV12-3 or TRBV12-4 and TRBJ2-7; D call uncertain. Trimming left V 5 bases short and J 7 bases short, with 9 bases between. CDR3 length: 11 amino acids. The CDR3 spells CASSVYGEQYF. The CDR3, as DNA: TGTGCCAGCAGTGTCTACGGGGAGCAGTACTTC.

The chain combines TRBV20-1 with TRBJ2-4; D possibly corresponds to TRBD1 (5 bases). CDR3 size: 13 residues. Trimming removed 5 bases from V and 4 bases from J, with 12 bases in between. Per the germline V gene, CDR1 is DFQATT and CDR2 is SNEGSKA (reference sequence). The CDR3 loop is CSADDRGKNIQYF. CDR3 coding DNA: TGCAGTGCTGATGACAGAGGAAAAAACATTCAGTACTTC.

In its sample, this clonotype was seen many times. V usage is TRBV15 and J usage is TRBJ2-7; 8 nucleotides line up with TRBD2. With 1 base clipped from V and 2 bases from J, the junction kept 1 base outside the gene matches. The CDR3 consists of 14 residues. Germline V gene lookup returns CDR1 LNHNV and CDR2 YYDKDF (reference sequence). The CDR3 bases are TGTGCCACCAGCAGAGCGGGAGGGACCTACGAGCAGTACTTC. As protein: CATSRAGGTYEQYF.

The V gene is TRBV10-3, the J gene TRBJ2-5; either TRBD1 or TRBD2 may supply D (6 bases each). The CDR3 covers 15 residues. Trimming took off 3 bases at V and 5 bases at J, with 16 bases between the two ends. CDR1 is ENHRY and CDR2 is SYGVKD in the germline V gene. The CDR3 loop is CAISERGATVETQYF. The CDR3, as DNA: TGTGCCATCAGTGAAAGGGGGGCGACTGTGGAGACCCAGTACTTC.

The chain employs TRBV19 and TRBJ1-6; the match to TRBD1 covers 11 bases. The J segment lost 5 bases and the V segment lost 5 bases, leaving 2 bases of the junction unmatched. This CDR3 contains 15 residues. CDR1 is LNHDA, CDR2 SQIVND, per germline (reference sequence). CDR3 nucleotides: TGTGCCAGTAGTTGGGACAGGGGGAATAATTCACCCCTCCACTTT. Its protein product is CASSWDRGNNSPLHF. Complete variable domain (other parts from reference TRBV19 and TRBJ1-6): DGGITQSPKYLFRKEGQNVTLSCEQNLNHDAMYWYRQDPGQGLRLIYYSQIVNDFQKGDIAEGYSVSREKKESFPLTVTSAQKNPTAFYLCASSWDRGNNSPLHFGNGTRLTVT.

This clonotype occurred a few times. The V gene is TRBV6-2 or TRBV6-3, the J gene TRBJ2-2, with TRBD1 matching over 9 bases. The V gene's germline CDR1 is MNHEY and CDR2 SVGEGT. There are 17 residues in the CDR3. Germline trimming cut 0 bases from V and 3 bases from J; bases unmatched to any gene: 5. The CDR3 coding sequence is TGTGCCAGCAGTTACTCGAGGGACAGGGAGCACACCGGGGAGCTGTTTTTT. Translating it yields CASSYSRDREHTGELFF.

This clonotype appeared many times. The rearrangement uses TRBV6-5 and TRBJ2-7; D gene ambiguous. The CDR3 is made up of 14 amino acids. Trimming removed 4 bases at V and 4 bases at J, with 14 bases between. CDR1 and CDR2 (germline): MNHEY, SVGAGI. The chain's CDR3 is CASSWSSARYEQYF. In DNA form, the CDR3 reads TGTGCCAGCAGTTGGAGTTCGGCCCGATACGAGCAGTACTTC.

This clonotype has a handful of counts. This chain uses TRBV2 with TRBJ1-4; a possible D gene is TRBD1 (6 bases). Per the germline V gene, CDR1 is SNHLY and CDR2 is FYNNEI. V was shortened by 7 bases and J by 8 bases, with 20 bases between the two germline ends. The CDR3 runs 15 residues. DNA for the CDR3: TGTGCCAGCAAAGTGGGCACAGGGAGGAACGAAAAACTGTTTTTT. This encodes CASKVGTGRNEKLFF.

This clonotype was observed a handful of times. The chain recombines TRBV14 with TRBJ1-6, with 9 bases matching TRBD1. V lost 6 bases and J lost 7; bases outside the gene matches: 10. This CDR3 has 16 residues. Per germline, CDR1 SGHDN and CDR2 FVKESK. The CDR3 nucleotides read TGTGCCAGCAGACCCGCCGGCGGGACAGGGAATTCACCCCTCCACTTT. Translation: CASRPAGGTGNSPLHF.

The sample holds a few counts of this clonotype. The chain uses TRBV6-1 and TRBJ1-2; 11 bases agree with TRBD1. CDR1 is MNHNS and CDR2 is SASEGT in the germline V gene. V lost 4 bases to trimming and J lost 6 bases; unmatched junction nucleotides: 10. This CDR3 region has 16 residues. In DNA, the CDR3 is TGTGCCAGCAGTGGAAGGACAGGGGGCAGGGGAGATGGCTACACCTTC. This codes for CASSGRTGGRGDGYTF.